The T cell receptor beta chain described here comes from a study of T cell repertoires in cytomegalovirus infection. Trimming took off 1 base at V and 4 bases at J, with 9 bases between the two ends. The CDR3 sequence is 14 residues long. CDR1 is SGHRS and CDR2 is YFSETQ in the germline V gene. General observations from the study: CMV-specific TCR beta clonotypes restricted by HLA-C dominated the ex vivo response.

TCRdb re-derived calls from the reads in MiXCR, one entry per CDR3 protein. The sample contains some 300,000 distinct CDR3 sequences, about 9.1% of which appear only once. This clonotype was counted ten times or more. The target antigen is unknown. The J gene is TRBJ1-5, the V gene TRBV5-1; D call uncertain. This TCR came from a human donor in good health (CMV status not recorded). Some clones in this sample may be carry-over from other donors' samples. Sequencing was done on a sample of PBMCs. The CDR3 DNA reads TGCGCCAGCAGCTTGTCGGTCGGGAATCAGCCCCAGCATTTT. Protein product: CASSLSVGNQPQHF. Full variable domain (missing parts from reference TRBV5-1 and TRBJ1-5): KAGVTQTPRYLIKTRGQQVTLSCSPISGHRSVSWYQQTPGQGLQFLFEYFSETQRNKGNFPGRFSGRQFSNSRSEMNVSTLELGDSALYLCASSLSVGNQPQHFGDGTRLSIL.